The 18 T cell receptor beta chains presented below share a single source sample, sequenced in a study of shared clonotypes between healthy human individuals (dated by TCRdb to 2018 to 2020). Libraries were made using the immunoSEQ multiplex PCR assay. What TCRdb holds here is the immuneACCESS table cut down to in-frame rearrangements. Part of the clones is not present; checked against another copy, under half of the missing clones reflect an unresolved V gene, and the others are unexplained. The sample records about 690,000 clones, 90% of which are singletons. Together, the top ten hold 34% of the sample. The sequenced material came from memory CD8+ T cells from PBMCs. The meaning of the sample's cell subset or site label: CD45RO+ cells pooled with CCR7-negative TemRA cells. These receptors were taken from a man younger than 35 in good health. Some clones in this sample may be carry-over from other donors' samples.

The chain uses TRBV27 and TRBJ2-7; 9 bases line up with TRBD1. The CDR3 is made up of 15 amino acids. The V and J ends lost 6 bases and 5 bases, in that order; junction bases with no gene match: 11. The germline V gene has CDR1 MNHEY and CDR2 SMNVEV (reference sequence). This CDR3 reads CASRRPGQGFHEQYF. For the CDR3, the DNA is TGTGCCAGCAGGCGACCGGGACAGGGTTTCCACGAGCAGTACTTC.

This chain links TRBV28 with TRBJ1-5; possibly TRBD1 for D (5 bases). V dropped 6 bases and J dropped 4 bases, with 16 bases sitting between them. In germline, CDR1 is MDHEN, CDR2 SYDVKM. The CDR3 totals 15 residues. CDR3 DNA sequence: TGTGCCAGCAGGAGTCCGGCCAGGGAGAATCAGCCCCAGCATTTT. Translation: CASRSPARENQPQHF.

The chain has TRBV9 and TRBJ2-2; D assignment may be TRBD1 or TRBD2 (6 bases each). Per the germline V gene, CDR1 is SGDLS and CDR2 is YYNGEE. The CDR3 consists of 17 residues. The V and J ends lost 3 bases and 1 base respectively, with 16 bases between them. CDR3 sequence (DNA): TGTGCCAGCAGCGGTGCTCCGGGGGCTGGGAACACCGGGGAGCTGTTTTTT. The encoded protein is CASSGAPGAGNTGELFF.

V usage is TRBV6-5 and J usage is TRBJ2-7; D is possibly TRBD2 (6 bases). The CDR3 is 15 amino acids. Germline-derived CDR1 and CDR2 are MNHEY and SVGAGI. Trimming removed 5 bases at V and 9 bases at J, with 23 bases between. This CDR3 is CASSIDGQGPGVQYF. The CDR3 DNA reads as TGTGCCAGCAGTATAGACGGCCAGGGACCGGGAGTGCAGTACTTC.

Only one count was recorded for this clone. The V gene is TRBV9, the J gene TRBJ1-1; a weak D match, TRBD1 (5 bases). Between the trimmed V and J ends, which lost 0 bases and 7 bases, there was a span of 10 bases. From germline, CDR1 is SGDLS and CDR2 YYNGEE. The CDR3 consists of 13 residues. This CDR3 is CASSVGTGDEAFF. Written as DNA, the CDR3 is TGTGCCAGCAGCGTAGGCACAGGAGATGAAGCTTTCTTT.

The DNA for the CDR3 is TGTGCCAGCAGTTATCTTCGGGGGGAGCAGTACTTC. The encoded protein is CASSYLRGEQYF. V is TRBV28 and J is TRBJ2-7, with a weak D call TRBD2 (6 bases). Per the germline V gene, CDR1 is MDHEN and CDR2 is SYDVKM. Trimming cost V 4 bases and J 7 bases, with 11 bases left between them. CDR3 length: 12 residues.

The chain recombines TRBV4-2 with TRBJ2-7; 8 nucleotides agree with TRBD2. Losses at the gene ends were 3 bases for V and 1 base for J; bases not matched to a gene: 8. The CDR3 is 16 amino acids. Germline V CDR1 and CDR2: LGHNA, YNFKEQ. The CDR3 loop is CASSHLAGYESYEQYF. The CDR3 nucleotides read TGTGCCAGCAGCCATTTAGCGGGATACGAATCCTACGAGCAGTACTTC.

The V and J genes are TRBV16 and TRBJ1-5; maybe TRBD1 (5 bases). Between the trimmed V and J ends, which lost 4 bases and 0 bases, there was a span of 7 bases. CDR3 length: 14 residues. The germline CDR1 and CDR2 sequences are KGHSY and FQNENV. The CDR3 DNA follows: TGTGCCAGCAGCCGACAGTATAGCAATCAGCCCCAGCATTTT. This sequence encodes CASSRQYSNQPQHF.

This clone was observed a single time. The chain links TRBV27 to TRBJ2-3; either TRBD1 or TRBD2 may supply D (5 bases each). The CDR3 extends over 15 amino acids. V was cut by 3 bases and J by 2 bases, with 12 bases left in between. The germline gives CDR1 MNHEY, CDR2 SMNVEV (reference sequence). Written as DNA, the CDR3 is TGTGCCAGCAGTTTTCTAGTGGGACCCACAGATACGCAGTATTTT. It yields the protein CASSFLVGPTDTQYF.

The CDR3 loop reads CSVEDDTGPLEQYF. CDR3 DNA: TGCAGCGTTGAAGATGACACAGGGCCCCTCGAGCAGTACTTC. This chain links TRBV29-1 with TRBJ2-7; TRBD1 is a possible D gene (6 bases). The germline V gene encodes CDR1 SQVTM and CDR2 ANQGSEA. V was trimmed by 0 bases and J by 6 bases, leaving 15 bases between them. CDR3 length equals 14 residues.

This clone was detected a few times. The V call is TRBV5-1, the J call TRBJ2-7; 7 positions agree with TRBD1. This CDR3 is built from 12 residues. V was clipped by 5 bases and J by 5 bases; unmatched bases: 4. Looked up from germline, CDR1 is SGHRS and CDR2 is YFSETQ. CDR3 sequence: CASRLGGNEQYF. The CDR3 DNA reads TGCGCCAGCAGGTTAGGGGGCAACGAGCAGTACTTC.

The sample holds one count of this clone. The V call is TRBV29-1, the J call TRBJ2-3; 7 nucleotides agree with TRBD2. J gave up 5 bases and V 6 bases, and 2 bases lay outside the gene matches. The CDR3 has 11 amino acids. CDR1 is SQVTM and CDR2 is ANQGSEA in the germline V gene. CDR3 bases: TGCAGCGTATGGGGGGGAGATACGCAGTATTTT. The encoded protein is CSVWGGDTQYF.

This chain connects TRBV10-3 to TRBJ2-7, with 10 bases that match TRBD1. V shed 8 bases, J shed 5 bases, and the junction held 15 bases outside the gene matches. The CDR3 has 16 amino acids. Germline lookup yields CDR1 ENHRY and CDR2 SYGVKD. The CDR3 spells CAIDGNRDRGAHEQYF. The DNA of the CDR3 is TGTGCCATCGACGGGAACCGGGACAGGGGTGCCCACGAGCAGTACTTC.

V is TRBV4-2 and J is TRBJ1-5; D gene uncertain. Between the trimmed V and J ends, which lost 1 base and 6 bases, there was a span of 10 bases. The length of the CDR3 is 14 residues. Germline V gene lookup returns CDR1 LGHNA and CDR2 YNFKEQ. The CDR3 is CASSQAAAGQPQHF. CDR3 nucleotides: TGTGCCAGCAGCCAAGCGGCAGCCGGTCAGCCCCAGCATTTT.

The V and J genes are TRBV28 and TRBJ1-1, with no clear D. CDR1 MDHEN and CDR2 SYDVKM come from the germline V gene. This CDR3 is built from 13 residues. The ends were cut back, 10 bases at V and 11 bases at J, with 23 bases in the middle. This CDR3 reads CATTTVRVHLAFF. Here the CDR3 DNA reads TGTGCCACTACGACCGTGCGGGTTCATTTGGCTTTCTTT. Using reference TRBV28 and TRBJ1-1 for the parts outside the CDR3, the full variable domain is DVKVTQSSRYLVKRTGEKVFLECVQDMDHENMFWYRQDPGLGLRLIYFSYDVKMKEKGDIPEGYSVSREKKERFSLILESASTNQTSMYLCATTTVRVHLAFFGQGTRLTVV.

V usage is TRBV11-2 and J usage is TRBJ2-1; D is undetermined. The CDR3 totals 16 residues. CDR1 and CDR2 (germline): SGHAT, FQNNGV. V was shortened by 5 bases and J by 0 bases, with 14 bases between the two germline ends. CDR3 sequence reads: CASSPRRGGSYNEQFF. DNA for the CDR3: TGTGCCAGCAGCCCCCGGCGAGGCGGCTCCTACAATGAGCAGTTCTTC.

The genes are TRBV11-2 and TRBJ2-7; the match to TRBD2 covers 9 bases. Germline CDR1 and CDR2: SGHAT and FQNNGV. The V gene end was trimmed by 5 bases and the J gene end by 3 bases; junction bases not matched to a gene: 14. CDR3 length equals 17 residues. CDR3 DNA: TGTGCCAGCAGCCCGAGGGCTAGCGGGGTACAAGGCTACGAGCAGTACTTC. Its translation: CASSPRASGVQGYEQYF.

The genes are TRBV9 and TRBJ1-2, with 9 bases matching TRBD1. Germline CDR1 SGDLS, CDR2 YYNGEE. The ends lost 2 bases at V and 3 bases at J; junction bases unmatched: 8. The CDR3 has 16 amino acids. In nucleotides, the CDR3 is TGTGCCAGCAGCGTCGAAAATACAGGGGGCGACTATGGCTACACCTTC. This translates into CASSVENTGGDYGYTF.